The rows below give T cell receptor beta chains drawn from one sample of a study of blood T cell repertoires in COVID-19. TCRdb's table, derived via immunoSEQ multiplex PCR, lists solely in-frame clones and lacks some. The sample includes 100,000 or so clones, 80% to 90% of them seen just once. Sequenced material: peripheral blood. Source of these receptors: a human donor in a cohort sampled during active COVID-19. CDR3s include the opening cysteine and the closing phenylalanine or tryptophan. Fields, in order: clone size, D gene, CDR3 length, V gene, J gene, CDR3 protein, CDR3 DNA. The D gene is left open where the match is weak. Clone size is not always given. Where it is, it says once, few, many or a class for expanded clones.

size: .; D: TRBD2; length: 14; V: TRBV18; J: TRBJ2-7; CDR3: CASSPGLDSYEQYF; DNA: TGTGCCAGCTCACCAGGACTAGACTCCTACGAGCAGTACTTC
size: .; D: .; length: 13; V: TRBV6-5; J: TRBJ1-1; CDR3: CASSLLPRTEAFF; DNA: TGTGCCAGCAGCCTACTTCCCCGGACTGAAGCTTTCTTT
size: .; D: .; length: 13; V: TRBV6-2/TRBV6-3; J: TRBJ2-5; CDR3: CASSYSRVETQYF; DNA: TGTGCCAGCAGTTACTCGAGGGTAGAGACCCAGTACTTC
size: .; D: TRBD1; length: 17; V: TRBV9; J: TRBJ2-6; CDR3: CASRRTGLISGANVLTF; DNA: TGTGCCAGCAGGAGGACAGGGTTGATATCTGGGGCCAACGTCCTGACTTTC
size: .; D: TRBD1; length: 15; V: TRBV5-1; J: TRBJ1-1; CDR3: CASSYSDRGNTEAFF; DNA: TGCGCCAGCAGCTACTCGGACAGGGGGAACACTGAAGCTTTCTTT
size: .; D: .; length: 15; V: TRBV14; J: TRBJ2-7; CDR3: CASSPRTAESYEQYF; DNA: TGTGCCAGCAGCCCCCGGACAGCCGAATCCTACGAGCAGTACTTC
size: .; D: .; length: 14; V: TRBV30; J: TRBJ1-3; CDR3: CAWRLGSSGNTIYF; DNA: TGTGCCTGGAGGTTGGGGAGCTCTGGAAACACCATATATTTT
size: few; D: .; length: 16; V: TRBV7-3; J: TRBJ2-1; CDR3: CASSPSGAGARNEQFF; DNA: TGTGCCAGCAGCCCCTCAGGGGCGGGGGCTAGGAATGAGCAGTTCTTC
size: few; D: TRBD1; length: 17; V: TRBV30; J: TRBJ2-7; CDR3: CAWSPSGQGLSSYEQYF; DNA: TGTGCCTGGAGTCCCTCCGGACAGGGGCTAAGCTCCTACGAGCAGTACTTC
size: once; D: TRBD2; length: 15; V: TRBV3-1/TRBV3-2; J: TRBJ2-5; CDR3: CASSQRLAGVETQYF; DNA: TGTGCCAGCAGCCAGAGACTAGCGGGGGTAGAGACCCAGTACTTC
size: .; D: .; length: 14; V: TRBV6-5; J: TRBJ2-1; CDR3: CASRLGGPYNEQFF; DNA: TGTGCCAGCCGCCTTGGCGGGCCGTACAATGAGCAGTTCTTC
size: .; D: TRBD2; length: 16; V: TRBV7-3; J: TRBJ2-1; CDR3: CASSLSVMRGGNEQFF; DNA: TGTGCCAGCAGCTTATCCGTCATGCGGGGGGGTAATGAGCAGTTCTTC
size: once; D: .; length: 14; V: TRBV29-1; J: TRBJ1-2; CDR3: CSVVKPQGLVGYTF; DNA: TGCAGCGTCGTAAAGCCTCAGGGGTTAGTTGGCTACACCTTC
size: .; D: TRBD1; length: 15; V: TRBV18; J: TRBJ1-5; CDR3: CASSSNRGVGQPQHF; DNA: TGTGCCAGCTCATCCAACAGGGGTGTTGGTCAGCCCCAGCATTTT
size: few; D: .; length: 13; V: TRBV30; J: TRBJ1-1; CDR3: CAWSKQGNTEAFF; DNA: TGTGCCTGGAGTAAACAGGGGAACACTGAAGCTTTCTTT
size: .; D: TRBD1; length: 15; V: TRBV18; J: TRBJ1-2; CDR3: CASSPGQGNTYGYTF; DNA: TGTGCCAGCTCACCGGGACAGGGGAACACATATGGCTACACCTTC
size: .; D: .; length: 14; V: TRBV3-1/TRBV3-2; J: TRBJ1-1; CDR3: CASSQVRGNTEAFF; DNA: TGTGCCAGCAGCCAAGTGCGGGGGAACACTGAAGCTTTCTTT
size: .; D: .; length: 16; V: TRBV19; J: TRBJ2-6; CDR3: CASAGDSSSGANVLTF; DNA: TGTGCCAGCGCTGGGGACTCCAGCTCTGGGGCCAACGTCCTGACTTTC
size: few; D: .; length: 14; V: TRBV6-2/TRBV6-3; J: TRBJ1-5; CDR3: CASSKQGANQPQHF; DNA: TGTGCCAGCAGTAAACAGGGCGCCAATCAGCCCCAGCATTTT
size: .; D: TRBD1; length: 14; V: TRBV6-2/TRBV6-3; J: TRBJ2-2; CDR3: CASSYPGTAGELFF; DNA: TGTGCCAGCAGTTACCCCGGGACAGCCGGGGAGCTGTTTTTT
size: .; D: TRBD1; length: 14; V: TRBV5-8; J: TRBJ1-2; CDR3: CASTRDSTNYGYTF; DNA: TGTGCCAGCACCCGGGACAGTACTAACTATGGCTACACCTTC
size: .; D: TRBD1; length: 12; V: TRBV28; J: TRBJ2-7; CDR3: CASRDRGNEQYF; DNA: TGTGCCAGCCGGGACAGGGGTAACGAGCAGTACTTC
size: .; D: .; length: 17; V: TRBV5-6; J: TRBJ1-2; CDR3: CASSPDPVLAGNYGYTF; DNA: TGTGCCAGCAGCCCAGACCCCGTACTGGCGGGTAACTATGGCTACACCTTC
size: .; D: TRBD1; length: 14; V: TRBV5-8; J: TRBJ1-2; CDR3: CASSADRGGHGYTF; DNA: TGTGCCAGCAGCGCGGACAGGGGAGGGCATGGCTACACCTTC
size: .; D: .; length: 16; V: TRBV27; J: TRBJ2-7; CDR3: CASSLKPPGQDYEQYF; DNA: TGTGCCAGCAGTTTAAAGCCCCCGGGACAAGACTACGAGCAGTACTTC
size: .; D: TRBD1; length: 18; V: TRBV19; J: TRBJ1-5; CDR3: CASSKGPGQGAGNQPQHF; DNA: TGTGCCAGTAGTAAAGGCCCGGGACAGGGGGCGGGCAATCAGCCCCAGCATTTT